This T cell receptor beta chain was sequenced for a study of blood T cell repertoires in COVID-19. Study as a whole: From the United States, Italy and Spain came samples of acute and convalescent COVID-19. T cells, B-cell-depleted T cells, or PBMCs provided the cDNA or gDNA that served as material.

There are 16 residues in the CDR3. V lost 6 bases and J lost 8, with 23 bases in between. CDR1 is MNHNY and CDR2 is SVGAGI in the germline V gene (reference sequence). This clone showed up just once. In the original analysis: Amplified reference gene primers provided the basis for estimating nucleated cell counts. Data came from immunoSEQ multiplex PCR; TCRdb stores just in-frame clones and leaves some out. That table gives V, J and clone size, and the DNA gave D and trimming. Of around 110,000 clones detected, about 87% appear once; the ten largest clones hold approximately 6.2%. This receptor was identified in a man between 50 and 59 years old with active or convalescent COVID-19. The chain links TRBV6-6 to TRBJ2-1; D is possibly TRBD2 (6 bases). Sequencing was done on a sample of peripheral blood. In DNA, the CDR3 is TGTGCCAGCAGCAGTGGGGCAGCTAGCGCTCTCGATGAGCAGTTCTTC. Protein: CASSSGAASALDEQFF.